These 27 T cell receptor beta chains share one sample of origin, sequenced in a study of blood T cell repertoires in COVID-19. Using immunoSEQ multiplex PCR, the repertoire was profiled, and TCRdb retains in-frame clones only, with some absent. The sample shows 650,000 to 800,000 clones, 85% to 90% of them seen only once. What was sequenced was peripheral blood. The source is a woman under 30 with acute or convalescent COVID-19.

This chain links TRBV19 with TRBJ1-2, with 8 bases that match TRBD1. V lost 6 bases and J lost 5; bases outside the gene matches: 5. Per the germline V gene, CDR1 is LNHDA and CDR2 is SQIVND (reference sequence). The CDR3 has 13 amino acids. Here the CDR3 DNA reads TGTGCCAGTAGATCCGGACAGGGTTATGGCTACACCTTC. Translation gives CASRSGQGYGYTF.

The rearrangement joins TRBV5-5 to TRBJ1-2; 10 bases line up with TRBD1. CDR3 size: 17 residues. The germline V gene has CDR1 SGHKS and CDR2 YYEKEE (reference sequence). Losses at the gene ends were 3 bases for V and 7 bases for J; bases not matched to a gene: 15. The CDR3 here is CASSSGTGEVYYFGYTF. CDR3 DNA: TGTGCCAGCAGCTCCGGGACAGGGGAGGTCTACTATTTTGGCTACACCTTC.

The chain couples TRBV15 to TRBJ1-2; the match to TRBD1 covers 7 bases. Germline CDR1 reads LNHNV; CDR2 reads YYDKDF (reference sequence). With V trimmed by 8 bases and J by 7 bases, 10 bases remained unmatched. This CDR3 contains 13 residues. CDR3 coding DNA: TGTGCCACCTTGACAGGGATCCGGTCTGGCTACACCTTC. Its protein is CATLTGIRSGYTF. The whole variable domain, remainder taken from reference TRBV15 and TRBJ1-2, is DAMVIQNPRYQVTQFGKPVTLSCSQTLNHNVMYWYQQKSSQAPKLLFHYYDKDFNNEADTPDNFQSRRPNTSFCFLDIRSPGLGDTAMYLCATLTGIRSGYTFGSGTRLTVV.

V gene TRBV7-7 combines with J gene TRBJ1-5; 10 positions match TRBD1. The CDR3 totals 19 residues. In germline, CDR1 is SSHAT, CDR2 FNYEAQ (reference sequence). V shed 5 bases and J 4 bases; nucleotides not matched to a gene: 17. The CDR3 bases are TGTGCCAGCAGCCCCACGGGACAGGGGCCCCTGGATTTTAATCAGCCCCAGCATTTT. Amino acids: CASSPTGQGPLDFNQPQHF.

V and J are TRBV27 and TRBJ1-1, with 11 bases identical to TRBD1. CDR1 is MNHEY, CDR2 SMNVEV, per germline (reference sequence). CDR3 size: 16 residues. V trimming: 5 bases; J trimming: 0 bases; junction bases outside the gene matches: 5. This CDR3 reads CASSPGTGGMNTEAFF. The CDR3 DNA follows: TGTGCCAGCAGTCCAGGGACAGGGGGAATGAACACTGAAGCTTTCTTT.

The rearrangement links TRBV4-3 to TRBJ1-2; no reliable D call. Germline V gene lookup returns CDR1 LGHNA and CDR2 YSLEER. Trimming pared 0 bases from V and 6 bases from J, leaving 11 bases between. The CDR3 totals 14 residues. This chain's CDR3 is CASSQEGPENGYTF. The CDR3, as DNA: TGCGCCAGCAGCCAAGAAGGTCCGGAGAATGGCTACACCTTC.

V and J are TRBV1 and TRBJ1-5; the table's D call, TRBD1, was not checked against the DNA. TRBV1 is a pseudogene. The CDR3 runs to 19 residues. As DNA, the CDR3 is TGCACCAGCAGCCAAGTCCCGGGACAGGGGTTCGGAAGCAATCAGCCCCAGCATTTT. It specifies CTSSQVPGQGFGSNQPQHF.

This rearrangement joins TRBV6-5 to TRBJ2-7, with TRBD2 matching 7 bases. The CDR3 loop spans 14 amino acids. The V gene end was trimmed by 4 bases and the J gene end by 2 bases; junction bases not matched to a gene: 5. The germline V gene encodes CDR1 MNHEY and CDR2 SVGAGI. The chain's CDR3 is CASSLGLTPYEQYF. In DNA form, the CDR3 reads TGTGCCAGCAGTTTGGGACTAACCCCCTACGAGCAGTACTTC.

The J gene is TRBJ1-1, the V gene TRBV6-5; tentatively, D is TRBD1 (5 bases). Deletions cut 2 bases from V and 4 bases from J, with 11 bases between. The CDR3 is 14 amino acids. In germline, CDR1 is MNHEY, CDR2 SVGAGI. CDR3 coding DNA: TGTGCCAGCAGTTACGGAGGGAGGGGCACTGAAGCTTTCTTT. Translated: CASSYGGRGTEAFF.

The chain carries TRBV4-2 and TRBJ1-2; unclear D gene. Germline assignment: CDR1 LGHNA and CDR2 YNFKEQ. The V end lost 3 bases, the J end lost 3 bases, and 11 bases lay between the germline ends. The CDR3 totals 14 residues. CDR3: CASSQDGVDYGYTF. The CDR3 DNA reads TGTGCCAGCAGCCAGGACGGGGTGGACTATGGCTACACCTTC.

This clone appeared a single time. The chain joins TRBV28 to TRBJ1-1; D is uncertain. Trimming cost V 4 bases and J 3 bases, with 18 bases left between them. This CDR3 is built from 16 residues. Germline CDR1 and CDR2: MDHEN and SYDVKM. The CDR3 bases are TGTGCCAGCAGTTCCGGTGGGTACAGTCCCCACACTGAAGCTTTCTTT. Translated: CASSSGGYSPHTEAFF. The full variable domain, completed using reference TRBV28 and TRBJ1-1, is DVKVTQSSRYLVKRTGEKVFLECVQDMDHENMFWYRQDPGLGLRLIYFSYDVKMKEKGDIPEGYSVSREKKERFSLILESASTNQTSMYLCASSSGGYSPHTEAFFGQGTRLTVV.

The chain uses TRBV9 and TRBJ2-2; possibly TRBD1 for D (6 bases). The CDR3 is 12 amino acids. Germline V gene lookup returns CDR1 SGDLS and CDR2 YYNGEE. V was pared by 3 bases and J by 7 bases, with 7 bases between. The CDR3 loop is CASSETGGELFF. CDR3 nucleotide sequence: TGTGCCAGCAGCGAGACAGGCGGGGAGCTGTTTTTT.

V gene TRBV5-1 combines with J gene TRBJ2-2; 8 nucleotides line up with TRBD1. Trimming removed 0 bases from V and 2 bases from J; junction bases left unmatched: 6. This CDR3 spans 17 amino acids. Germline CDR1 and CDR2: SGHRS and YFSETQ. CDR3 nucleotides: TGCGCCAGCAGCTTGGATGGGACAGGCGCTAACACCGGGGAGCTGTTTTTT. Amino acid sequence: CASSLDGTGANTGELFF.

The chain combines TRBV6-5 with TRBJ1-2; 9 bases agree with TRBD1. Per germline, CDR1 MNHEY and CDR2 SVGAGI. The CDR3 consists of 15 residues. Trimming removed 6 bases from V and 8 bases from J; junction bases left unmatched: 13. CDR3 bases: TGTGCCAGCAGGTCCTCCGGGACAGGGAGAGAAGGCTACACCTTC. Encoded protein: CASRSSGTGREGYTF.

This rearrangement joins TRBV27 to TRBJ1-2; 9 bases are shared with TRBD1. This CDR3 is 14 amino acids long. Per germline, CDR1 MNHEY and CDR2 SMNVEV (reference sequence). V trimming: 4 bases; J trimming: 7 bases; junction bases outside the gene matches: 7. CDR3: CASSSTQGARGYTF. In DNA form, the CDR3 reads TGTGCCAGCAGTTCCACACAGGGGGCACGTGGCTACACCTTC.

The rearrangement uses TRBV11-2 and TRBJ1-6; D ambiguous. Trimming stripped 4 bases from V and 6 bases from J, with 13 bases between. Germline V gives CDR1 SGHAT, CDR2 FQNNGV. This CDR3 contains 15 residues. The CDR3 sequence: CASSSSAAGNSPLHF. CDR3 nucleotides: TGTGCCAGCAGCTCCTCGGCGGCGGGTAATTCACCCCTCCACTTT.

The genes are TRBV4-1 and TRBJ1-5; no clear D gene. In germline, CDR1 is MGHRA, CDR2 YSYEKL. The CDR3 has 15 amino acids. Deletions cut 1 base from V and 0 bases from J, with 7 bases between. In nucleotides, the CDR3 is TGCGCCAGCAGCCAAGCCCCCTATAGCAATCAGCCCCAGCATTTT. Translated: CASSQAPYSNQPQHF.

Only one count was recorded for this clone. The chain carries TRBV10-3 and TRBJ1-1, with 7 nucleotides matching TRBD1. The CDR3 spans 15 residues. Germline CDR1 and CDR2: ENHRY and SYGVKD. V lost 5 bases, J lost 1 base, and 7 bases stayed unmatched. DNA of the CDR3: TGTGCCATCAGTCCACAGACAGGGTCGAACACTGAAGCTTTCTTT. Translation: CAISPQTGSNTEAFF.

The chain recombines TRBV10-1 with TRBJ1-1, with a possible D match to TRBD1 (5 bases). Germline V CDR1 and CDR2: WNHNN, SYGVQD (reference sequence). With 5 bases removed from V and 0 bases from J, the gap between germline ends came to 19 bases. This CDR3 comprises 17 residues. CDR3 coding DNA: TGCGCCAGCAGTAGTGGGGCAGGGCGCACCATGAACACTGAAGCTTTCTTT. It codes for CASSSGAGRTMNTEAFF.

The V call is TRBV24-1, the J call TRBJ2-7; 8 bases fit TRBD1. J gave up 5 bases and V 3 bases, and 8 bases lay outside the gene matches. CDR3 size: 15 residues. The V gene's germline CDR1 is KGHDR and CDR2 SFDVKD. CDR3 DNA sequence: TGTGCCACCAGTGATCCGCGGGGACAGGCGGACGAGCAGTACTTC. This sequence encodes CATSDPRGQADEQYF.

This chain connects TRBV30 to TRBJ2-7, with D possibly matching TRBD2 (5 bases). The CDR3 contains 12 residues. The germline V and J ends were trimmed by 2 bases and 5 bases, with 10 bases remaining between them. The germline V gene has CDR1 GTSNPN and CDR2 SVGIG (reference sequence). The CDR3 sequence: CAWSIRGNEQYF. CDR3 in DNA: TGTGCCTGGAGTATTCGGGGAAACGAGCAGTACTTC. The full variable domain, with the rest looked up from reference TRBV30 and TRBJ2-7, is SQTIHQWPATLVQPVGSPLSLECTVEGTSNPNLYWYRQAAGRGLQLLFYSVGIGQISSEVPQNLSASRPQDRQFILSSKKLLLSDSGFYLCAWSIRGNEQYFGPGTRLTVT.

This chain uses TRBV6-2 or TRBV6-3 with TRBJ2-7, with TRBD1 identical over 7 bases. The ends lost 0 bases at V and 4 bases at J; junction bases unmatched: 12. CDR3 size: 17 residues. The germline V gene encodes CDR1 MNHEY and CDR2 SVGEGT. The CDR3 DNA reads as TGTGCCAGCAGTTACTCGAACCCGACAGGGATGGTGTACGAGCAGTACTTC. This sequence encodes CASSYSNPTGMVYEQYF.

The chain carries TRBV3-1 (or the pseudogene TRBV3-2) and TRBJ1-1; D uncertain. CDR1 LGHDT and CDR2 YNNKEL come from the germline V gene (reference sequence). Trimming removed 4 bases from V and 5 bases from J, with 23 bases in between. The CDR3 spans 17 residues. CDR3 residues: CASSPRGYGPGKTEAFF. The CDR3, as DNA: TGTGCCAGCAGCCCCCGAGGGTACGGCCCCGGGAAGACTGAAGCTTTCTTT.

The chain is built from TRBV6-5 and TRBJ1-6; no firm D call. V was clipped by 2 bases and J by 10 bases, with 9 bases between them. The germline V gene encodes CDR1 MNHEY and CDR2 SVGAGI. The CDR3 runs to 13 residues. This CDR3 reads CASSYQSESPLHF. The CDR3 DNA reads as TGTGCCAGCAGTTACCAATCGGAGTCACCCCTCCACTTT.

This chain uses TRBV2 with TRBJ2-1, with D possibly TRBD2 on 6 matching bases. Germline V gene sequence: CDR1 SNHLY, CDR2 FYNNEI. CDR3 length equals 15 residues. The germline V and J ends were trimmed by 2 bases and 4 bases, with 12 bases remaining between them. The CDR3 sequence is CASSEYNGGYNEQFF. DNA for the CDR3: TGTGCCAGCAGTGAATACAATGGGGGGTACAATGAGCAGTTCTTC.

The chain carries TRBV28 and TRBJ1-2; D perhaps matches TRBD1 (5 bases). V lost 5 bases and J 4 bases, leaving 11 bases between the germline ends. Germline assignment: CDR1 MDHEN and CDR2 SYDVKM. The CDR3 spans 13 residues. CDR3 bases: TGTGCCAGCAGTCCGTACAGGACCTATGGCTACACCTTC. Translated: CASSPYRTYGYTF.

The chain uses TRBV27 and TRBJ1-3; maybe TRBD1 (5 bases). The CDR3 totals 11 residues. V dropped 3 bases and J dropped 10 bases, with 7 bases sitting between them. Germline CDR1 MNHEY, CDR2 SMNVEV (reference sequence). The CDR3 DNA sequence: TGTGCCAGCAGTTTTGGGGGGACCATATATTTT. Translated, it gives CASSFGGTIYF.